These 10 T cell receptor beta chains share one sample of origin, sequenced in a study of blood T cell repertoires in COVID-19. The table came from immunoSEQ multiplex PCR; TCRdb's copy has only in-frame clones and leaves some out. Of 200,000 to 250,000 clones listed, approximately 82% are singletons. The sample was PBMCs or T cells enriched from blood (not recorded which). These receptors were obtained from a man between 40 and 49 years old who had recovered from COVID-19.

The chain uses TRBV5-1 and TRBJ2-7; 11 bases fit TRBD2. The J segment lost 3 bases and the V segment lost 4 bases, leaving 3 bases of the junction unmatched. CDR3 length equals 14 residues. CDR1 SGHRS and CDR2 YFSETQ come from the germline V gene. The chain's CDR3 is CASSEGLAVYEQYF. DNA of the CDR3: TGCGCCAGCAGCGAGGGACTAGCGGTCTACGAGCAGTACTTC.

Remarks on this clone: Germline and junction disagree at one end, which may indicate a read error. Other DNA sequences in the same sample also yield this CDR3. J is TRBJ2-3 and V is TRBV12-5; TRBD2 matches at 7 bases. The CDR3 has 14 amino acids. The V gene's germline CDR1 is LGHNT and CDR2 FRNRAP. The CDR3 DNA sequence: TGTGCTAGTAGCGGGACCGCCGGCACGGATACGCAGTATTTT. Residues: CASSGTAGTDTQYF.

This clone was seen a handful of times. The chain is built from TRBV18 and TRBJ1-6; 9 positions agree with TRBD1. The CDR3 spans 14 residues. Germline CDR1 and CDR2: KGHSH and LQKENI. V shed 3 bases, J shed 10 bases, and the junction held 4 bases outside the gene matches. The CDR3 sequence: CASSPGTGKSPLHF. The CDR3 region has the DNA TGTGCCAGCTCACCGGGGACAGGGAAATCACCCCTCCACTTT. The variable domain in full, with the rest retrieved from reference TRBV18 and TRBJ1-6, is NAGVMQNPRHLVRRRGQEARLRCSPMKGHSHVYWYRQLPEEGLKFMVYLQKENIIDESGMPKERFSAEFPKEGPSILRIQQVVRGDSAAYFCASSPGTGKSPLHFGNGTRLTVT.

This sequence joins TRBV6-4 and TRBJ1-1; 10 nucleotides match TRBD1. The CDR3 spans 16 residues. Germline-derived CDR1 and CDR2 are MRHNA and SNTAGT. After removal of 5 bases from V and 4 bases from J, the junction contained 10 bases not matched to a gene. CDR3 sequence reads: CASSPSPGQGSTEAFF. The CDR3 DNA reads TGTGCCAGCAGTCCCTCACCGGGACAGGGGAGCACTGAAGCTTTCTTT.

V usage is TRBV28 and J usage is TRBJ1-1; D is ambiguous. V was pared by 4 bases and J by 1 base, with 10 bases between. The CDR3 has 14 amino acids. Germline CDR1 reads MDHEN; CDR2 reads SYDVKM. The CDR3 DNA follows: TGTGCCAGCAGTTGGGTACAGCCGAACACTGAAGCTTTCTTT. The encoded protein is CASSWVQPNTEAFF.

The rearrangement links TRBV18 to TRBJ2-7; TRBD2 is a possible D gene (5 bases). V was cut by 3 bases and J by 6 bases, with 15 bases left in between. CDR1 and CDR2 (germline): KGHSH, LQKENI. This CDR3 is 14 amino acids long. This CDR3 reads CASSPSADPSEQYF. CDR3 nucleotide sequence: TGTGCCAGCTCACCCTCAGCGGACCCCTCCGAGCAGTACTTC.

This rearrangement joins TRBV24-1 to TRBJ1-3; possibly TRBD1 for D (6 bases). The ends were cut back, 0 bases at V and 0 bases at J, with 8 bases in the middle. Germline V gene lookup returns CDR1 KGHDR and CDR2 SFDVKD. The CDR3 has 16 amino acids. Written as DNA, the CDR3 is TGTGCCACCAGTGATTTGTTCAGGGGCTCTGGAAACACCATATATTTT. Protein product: CATSDLFRGSGNTIYF.

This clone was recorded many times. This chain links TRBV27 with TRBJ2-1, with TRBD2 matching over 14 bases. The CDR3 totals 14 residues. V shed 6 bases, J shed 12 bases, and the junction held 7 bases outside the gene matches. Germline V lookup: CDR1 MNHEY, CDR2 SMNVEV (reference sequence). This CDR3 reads CASRVGTSGSTQFF. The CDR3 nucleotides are TGTGCCAGCAGGGTTGGGACTAGCGGGAGTACGCAGTTCTTC.

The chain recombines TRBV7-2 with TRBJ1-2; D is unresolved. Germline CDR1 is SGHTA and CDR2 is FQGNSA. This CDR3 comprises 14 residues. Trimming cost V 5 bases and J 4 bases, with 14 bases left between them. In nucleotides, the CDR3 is TGTGCCAGCAGCGCTCGGGGAGGGAGCTATGGCTACACCTTC. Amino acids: CASSARGGSYGYTF.

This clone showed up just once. The CDR3 DNA reads as TGTGCCATCAGTCCGTCCTGGGCCCTCTCCGAGCAGTACTTC. This encodes CAISPSWALSEQYF. The chain has TRBV5-8 and TRBJ2-7; D is unresolved. V lost 9 bases and J 6 bases, leaving 22 bases between the germline ends. Germline assignment: CDR1 SGHTS and CDR2 YDEGEE. The CDR3 length is 14 residues.